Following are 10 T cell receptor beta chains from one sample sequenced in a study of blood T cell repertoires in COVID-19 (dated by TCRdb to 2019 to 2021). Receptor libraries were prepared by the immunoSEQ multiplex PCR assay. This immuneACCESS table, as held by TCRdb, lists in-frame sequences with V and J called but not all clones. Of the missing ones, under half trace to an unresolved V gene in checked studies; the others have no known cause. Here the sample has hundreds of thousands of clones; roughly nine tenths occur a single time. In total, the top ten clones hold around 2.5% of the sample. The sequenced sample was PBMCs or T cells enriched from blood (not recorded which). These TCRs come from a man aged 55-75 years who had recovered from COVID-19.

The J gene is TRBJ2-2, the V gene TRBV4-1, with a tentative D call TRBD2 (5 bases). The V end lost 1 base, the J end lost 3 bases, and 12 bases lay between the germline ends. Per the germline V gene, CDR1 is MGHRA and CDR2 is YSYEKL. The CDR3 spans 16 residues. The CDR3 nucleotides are TGCGCCAGCAGCCAAGGCGTTGGGAGTGACACCGGGGAGCTGTTTTTT. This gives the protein CASSQGVGSDTGELFF.

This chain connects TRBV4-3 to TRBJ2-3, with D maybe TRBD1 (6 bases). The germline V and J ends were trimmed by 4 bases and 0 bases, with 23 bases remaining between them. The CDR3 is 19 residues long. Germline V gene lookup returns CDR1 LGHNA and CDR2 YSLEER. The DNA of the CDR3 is TGCGCCAGCAGCCCCAGGGGAGCCGGGTCCGGGGAGAGCACAGATACGCAGTATTTT. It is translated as CASSPRGAGSGESTDTQYF.

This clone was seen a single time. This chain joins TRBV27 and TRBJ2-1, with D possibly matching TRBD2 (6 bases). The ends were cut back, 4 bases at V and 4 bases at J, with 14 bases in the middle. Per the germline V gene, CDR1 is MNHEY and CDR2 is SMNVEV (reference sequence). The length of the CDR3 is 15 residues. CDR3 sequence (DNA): TGTGCCAGCAGTTCCGGCGGGATAGCTTACAATGAGCAGTTCTTC. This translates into CASSSGGIAYNEQFF.

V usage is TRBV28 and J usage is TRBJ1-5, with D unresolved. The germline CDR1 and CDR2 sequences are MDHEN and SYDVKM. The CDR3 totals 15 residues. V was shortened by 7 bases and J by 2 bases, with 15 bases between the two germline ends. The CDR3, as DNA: TGTGCCAGCACGATTCCCCCGAGGGGCAATCAGCCCCAGCATTTT. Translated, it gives CASTIPPRGNQPQHF.

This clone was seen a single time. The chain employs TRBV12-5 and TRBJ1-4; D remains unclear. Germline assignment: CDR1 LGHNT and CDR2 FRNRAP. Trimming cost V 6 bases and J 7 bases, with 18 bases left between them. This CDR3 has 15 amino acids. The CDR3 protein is CASGPSRLMGEKLFF. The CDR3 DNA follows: TGTGCTAGTGGCCCTTCGCGGCTGATGGGTGAAAAACTGTTTTTT.

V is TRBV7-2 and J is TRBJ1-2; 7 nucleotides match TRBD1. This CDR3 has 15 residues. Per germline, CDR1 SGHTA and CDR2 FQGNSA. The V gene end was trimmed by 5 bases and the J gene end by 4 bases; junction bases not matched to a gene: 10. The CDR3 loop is CASSHETGAGYGYTF. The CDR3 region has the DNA TGTGCCAGCAGCCACGAAACAGGGGCCGGCTATGGCTACACCTTC.

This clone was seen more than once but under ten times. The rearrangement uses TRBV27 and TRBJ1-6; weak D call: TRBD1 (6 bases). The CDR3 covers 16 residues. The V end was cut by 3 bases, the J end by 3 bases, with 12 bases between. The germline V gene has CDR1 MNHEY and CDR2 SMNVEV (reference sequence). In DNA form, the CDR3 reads TGTGCCAGCAGTTTGACAGGCCCGGGCTATAATTCACCCCTCCACTTT. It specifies CASSLTGPGYNSPLHF.

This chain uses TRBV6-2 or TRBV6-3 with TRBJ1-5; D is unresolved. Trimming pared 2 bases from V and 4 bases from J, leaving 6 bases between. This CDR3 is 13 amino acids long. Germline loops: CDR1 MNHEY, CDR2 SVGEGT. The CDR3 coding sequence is TGTGCCAGCAGTTACCAAACAAATCAGCCCCAGCATTTT. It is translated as CASSYQTNQPQHF.

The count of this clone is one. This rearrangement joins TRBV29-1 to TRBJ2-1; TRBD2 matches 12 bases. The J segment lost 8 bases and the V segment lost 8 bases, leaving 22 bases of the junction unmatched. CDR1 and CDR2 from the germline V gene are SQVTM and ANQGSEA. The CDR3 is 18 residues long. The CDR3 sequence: CSNIPGRNTSGGNDEQFF. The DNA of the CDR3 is TGCAGCAATATACCGGGACGAAATACTAGCGGGGGGAACGATGAGCAGTTCTTC.

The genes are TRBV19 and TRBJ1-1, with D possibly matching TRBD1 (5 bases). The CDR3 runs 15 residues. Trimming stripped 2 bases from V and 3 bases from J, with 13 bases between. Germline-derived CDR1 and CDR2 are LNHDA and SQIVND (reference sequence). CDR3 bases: TGTGCCAGTAGTATATTGGCTCAGGGATACACTGAAGCTTTCTTT. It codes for CASSILAQGYTEAFF.